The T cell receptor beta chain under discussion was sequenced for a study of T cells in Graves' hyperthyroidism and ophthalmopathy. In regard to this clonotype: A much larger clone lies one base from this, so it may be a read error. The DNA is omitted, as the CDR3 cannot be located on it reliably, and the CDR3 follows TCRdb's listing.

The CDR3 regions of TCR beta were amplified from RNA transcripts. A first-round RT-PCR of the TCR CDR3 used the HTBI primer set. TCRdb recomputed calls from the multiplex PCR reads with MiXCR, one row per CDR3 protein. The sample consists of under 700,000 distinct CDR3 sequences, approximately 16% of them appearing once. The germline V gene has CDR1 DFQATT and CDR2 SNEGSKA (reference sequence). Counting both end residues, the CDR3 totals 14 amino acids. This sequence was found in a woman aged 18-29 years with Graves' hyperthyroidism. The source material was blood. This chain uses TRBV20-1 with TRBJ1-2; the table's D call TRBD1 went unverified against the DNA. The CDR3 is CSASGGRANYGCTF.